This T cell receptor beta chain was recorded in a study of cytomegalovirus exposure and HLA in healthy donors. Study-wide findings and caveats: Cytomegalovirus-associated TCR beta chains were listed, numbering approximately 150. Across donors, most TCRs were seen rarely, yet some public ones were widespread. In a later analysis, first-cohort TCR clusters were found to tend to co-occur in the 120 or so validation repertoires.

CDR3 length: 14 amino acids. Germline V gene data show CDR1 as MNHEY and CDR2 as SVGAGI. V lost 4 bases and J 0 bases, leaving 8 bases between the germline ends. Assay: immunoSEQ multiplex PCR; the TCRdb copy retains only in-frame clones and omits some. The data show under 150,000 clones, roughly 90% seen once. A note on this clone: What it recognizes is unknown.

The sequence was obtained from a woman between 18 and 29 years old in good health and CMV-seropositive. The J gene is TRBJ2-3, the V gene TRBV6-5; no definite D call. Input material: PBMCs. The CDR3 sequence: CASSLLRSTDTQYF. The CDR3 DNA sequence: TGTGCCAGCAGTTTATTGAGAAGCACAGATACGCAGTATTTT.